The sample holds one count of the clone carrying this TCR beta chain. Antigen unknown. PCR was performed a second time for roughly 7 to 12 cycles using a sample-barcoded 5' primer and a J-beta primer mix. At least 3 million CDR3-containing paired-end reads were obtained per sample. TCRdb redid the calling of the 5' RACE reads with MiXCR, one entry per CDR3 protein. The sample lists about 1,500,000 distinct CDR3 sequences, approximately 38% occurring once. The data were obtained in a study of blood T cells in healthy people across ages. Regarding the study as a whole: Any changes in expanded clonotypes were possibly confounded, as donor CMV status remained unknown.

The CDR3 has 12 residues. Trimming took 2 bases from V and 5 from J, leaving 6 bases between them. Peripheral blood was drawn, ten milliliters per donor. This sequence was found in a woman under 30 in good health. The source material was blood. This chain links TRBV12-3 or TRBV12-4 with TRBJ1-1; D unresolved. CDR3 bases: TGTGCCAGCAGTTTATTGCAGACTGAAGCTTTCTTT. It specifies CASSLLQTEAFF.